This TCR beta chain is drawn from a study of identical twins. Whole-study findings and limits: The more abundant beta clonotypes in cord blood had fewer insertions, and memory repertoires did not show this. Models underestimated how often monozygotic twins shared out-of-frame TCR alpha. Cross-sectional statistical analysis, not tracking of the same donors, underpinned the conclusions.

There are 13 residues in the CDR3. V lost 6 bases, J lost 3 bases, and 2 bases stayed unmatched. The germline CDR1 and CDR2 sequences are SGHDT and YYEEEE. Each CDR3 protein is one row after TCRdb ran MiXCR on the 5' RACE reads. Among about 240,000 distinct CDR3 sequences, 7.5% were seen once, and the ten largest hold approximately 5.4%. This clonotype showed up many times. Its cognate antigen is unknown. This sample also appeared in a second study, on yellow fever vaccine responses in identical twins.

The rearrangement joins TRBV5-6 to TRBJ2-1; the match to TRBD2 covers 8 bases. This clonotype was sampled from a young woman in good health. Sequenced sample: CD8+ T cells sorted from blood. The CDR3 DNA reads TGTGCCAGCATCAGCGGGAGCTACAATGAGCAGTTCTTC. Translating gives CASISGSYNEQFF.